This T cell receptor (beta chain) was identified during a study of shared clonotypes between healthy human individuals. In the study overall: The study used three CD4 naive, three CD4 memory, two CD8 naive and one CD8 memory plate per donor.

The study, taken as a whole, reports: Shared clonotypes across all four donors exceeded non-shared ones in generation probability.

Naivety among CD8 cells was defined by CD45RO negativity and positive CCR7 selection, thereby excluding terminally differentiated effector memory CD45RA+ cells. Sequencing used immunoSEQ multiplex PCR; TCRdb keeps in-frame clones, though not all of them. The sample has 750,000 to 1,000,000 clones, around 92% seen once. Per the germline V gene, CDR1 is MGHDK and CDR2 is SYGVNS. J lost 7 bases, V lost 7 bases, and 10 bases had no gene match. The CDR3 totals 13 residues. Concerning this clone: Its antigen is as yet unknown.

This rearrangement joins TRBV25-1 to TRBJ2-7; 7 nucleotides line up with TRBD1. This clonotype originated in a young man in good health. The source material was naive CD8+ T cells sorted from blood. CDR3 protein: CASIKKGALEQYF. In DNA form, the CDR3 reads TGTGCCAGCATAAAAAAGGGGGCGCTTGAGCAGTACTTC.